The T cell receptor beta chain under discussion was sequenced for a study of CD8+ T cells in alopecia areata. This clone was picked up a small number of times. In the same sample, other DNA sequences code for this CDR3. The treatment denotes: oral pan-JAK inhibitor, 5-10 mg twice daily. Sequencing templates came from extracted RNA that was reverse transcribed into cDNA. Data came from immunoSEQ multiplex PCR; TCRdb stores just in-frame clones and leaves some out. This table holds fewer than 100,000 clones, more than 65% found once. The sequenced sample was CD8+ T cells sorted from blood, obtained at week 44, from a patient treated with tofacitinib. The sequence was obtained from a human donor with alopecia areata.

Here the CDR3 DNA reads TGCAGCGCCACAGCCAAAGCGGGGTTTCGAGATACGCAGTATTTT. This encodes CSATAKAGFRDTQYF. V and J are TRBV29-1 and TRBJ2-3, with 7 bases that match TRBD2. Germline CDR1 and CDR2: SQVTM and ANQGSEA. Germline trimming cut 7 bases from V and 5 bases from J; bases unmatched to any gene: 15. The CDR3 runs 15 residues.